The 32 T cell receptor beta chains reported below all come from one sample, sequenced in a study of cytomegalovirus exposure and HLA in healthy donors (dated by TCRdb to 2016 to 2017). Receptor libraries were prepared by the immunoSEQ multiplex PCR assay. For the multiplex PCR, a mixture combining 60 forward primers for TCR Vbeta segments and 13 reverse primers for TCR Jbeta segments was used. The source is immuneACCESS, and TCRdb retained only in-frame sequences with V and J called. Part of the clones is not carried over; for the studies checked, unresolved V genes explain less than half of this, and the remainder is unexplained. This sample's table contains fewer than 70,000 clones. 5% to 5.5% of the sample lies in the top ten. Sequencing used PBMCs. These receptors were collected from a man aged 30 to 45 in good health and CMV-seropositive.

The gene calls are TRBV4-1 and TRBJ1-2, with D unresolved. Germline V gives CDR1 MGHRA, CDR2 YSYEKL. V gave up 4 bases and J gave up 3 bases, with 15 bases separating them. This CDR3 is built from 15 residues. DNA for the CDR3: TGCGCCAGCAGCCGCGACCGGGGTGAGGACTATGGCTACACCTTC. This codes for CASSRDRGEDYGYTF.

The chain has TRBV6-5 and TRBJ2-2, with a tentative D call TRBD1 (5 bases). From germline, CDR1 is MNHEY and CDR2 SVGAGI. The CDR3 covers 13 residues. Trimming cost V 3 bases and J 9 bases, with 11 bases left between them. The CDR3 DNA follows: TGTGCCAGCAGTTATGGTGCAGGGTGGGAGCTGTTTTTT. This translates into CASSYGAGWELFF.

The rearrangement joins TRBV19 to TRBJ1-4; D possibly corresponds to TRBD1 (6 bases). V lost 5 bases to trimming and J lost 7 bases, with 17 bases between them. This CDR3 comprises 15 residues. Germline-derived CDR1 and CDR2 are LNHDA and SQIVND (reference sequence). As DNA, the CDR3 is TGTGCCAGTAGTCCACAGACAGGCCGAGGTGAAAAACTGTTTTTT. It codes for CASSPQTGRGEKLFF. Complete variable domain (other parts from reference TRBV19 and TRBJ1-4): DGGITQSPKYLFRKEGQNVTLSCEQNLNHDAMYWYRQDPGQGLRLIYYSQIVNDFQKGDIAEGYSVSREKKESFPLTVTSAQKNPTAFYLCASSPQTGRGEKLFFGSGTQLSVL.

This chain links TRBV4-1 with TRBJ2-5, with 10 bases fitting TRBD2. There are 16 residues in the CDR3. The V gene end was trimmed by 0 bases and the J gene end by 2 bases; junction bases not matched to a gene: 3. Germline V CDR1 and CDR2: MGHRA, YSYEKL. Here the CDR3 reads CASSQETSGIQETQYF. CDR3 nucleotide sequence: TGCGCCAGCAGCCAAGAAACTAGCGGGATACAAGAGACCCAGTACTTC.

The J gene is TRBJ1-1, the V gene TRBV29-1; maybe TRBD1 (6 bases). Germline V lookup: CDR1 SQVTM, CDR2 ANQGSEA. V lost 7 bases to trimming and J lost 2 bases, with 14 bases between them. The length of the CDR3 is 13 residues. CDR3 nucleotide sequence: TGCAGCGGTGAGCGACAGGATAACACTGAAGCTTTCTTT. As protein: CSGERQDNTEAFF.

The chain couples TRBV11-3 to TRBJ2-5, with D perhaps TRBD1 (6 bases). Germline lookup yields CDR1 SGHNT and CDR2 YENEEA. V lost 0 bases to trimming and J lost 5 bases, with 13 bases between them. The CDR3 covers 15 residues. The chain's CDR3 is CASSLESGVWETQYF. The CDR3 DNA reads as TGTGCCAGCAGCTTAGAGTCAGGGGTGTGGGAGACCCAGTACTTC.

V and J are TRBV19 and TRBJ2-1, with 7 nucleotides matching TRBD1. The CDR3 length is 15 residues. The V gene's germline CDR1 is LNHDA and CDR2 SQIVND (reference sequence). The V gene end was trimmed by 3 bases and the J gene end by 4 bases; junction bases not matched to a gene: 6. CDR3 sequence (DNA): TGTGCCAGTAGTATCGTCGGGACAGAATACAATGAGCAGTTCTTC. Protein: CASSIVGTEYNEQFF.

The chain uses TRBV6-1 and TRBJ2-7; weak D call: TRBD2 (5 bases). Germline V CDR1 and CDR2: MNHNS, SASEGT. This CDR3 contains 14 residues. The V and J ends lost 4 bases and 4 bases respectively, with 14 bases between them. This CDR3 reads CASSGGRSTYEQYF. CDR3 in DNA: TGTGCCAGCAGTGGTGGGAGATCGACGTACGAGCAGTACTTC.

The rearrangement links TRBV2 to TRBJ2-7; D gene unclear. CDR1 and CDR2 (germline): SNHLY, FYNNEI. The CDR3 loop spans 13 amino acids. Trimming shortened V by 4 bases and J by 3 bases, and 10 bases separated the two germline ends. The CDR3 DNA is TGTGCCAGCAGTGCGACACGTCACTACGAGCAGTACTTC. The encoded protein is CASSATRHYEQYF. Complete variable domain (other parts from reference TRBV2 and TRBJ2-7): EPEVTQTPSHQVTQMGQEVILRCVPISNHLYFYWYRQILGQKVEFLVSFYNNEISEKSEIFDDQFSVERPDGSNFTLKIRSTKLEDSAMYFCASSATRHYEQYFGPGTRLTVT.

The J gene is TRBJ1-2, the V gene TRBV2, with a weak D call TRBD1 (5 bases). Trimming removed 2 bases from V and 0 bases from J, with 7 bases in between. The CDR3 covers 14 residues. Germline assignment: CDR1 SNHLY and CDR2 FYNNEI. In nucleotides, the CDR3 is TGTGCCAGCAGTGAACCAGGGTCTAACTATGGCTACACCTTC. Amino acid sequence: CASSEPGSNYGYTF.

This rearrangement joins TRBV7-8 to TRBJ2-3; 7 bases match TRBD2. With V trimmed by 2 bases and J by 3 bases, 2 bases remained unmatched. The germline gives CDR1 SGHVS, CDR2 FQNEAQ. The CDR3 is 14 residues long. The CDR3 protein is CASSLFSGTDTQYF. The CDR3 DNA reads TGTGCCAGCAGCTTATTTAGCGGGACAGATACGCAGTATTTT.

The CDR3: CASSPGDRARYSNQPQHF. DNA of the CDR3: TGTGCCAGCAGTCCCGGCGACAGGGCTAGGTATAGCAATCAGCCCCAGCATTTT. This chain joins TRBV27 and TRBJ1-5; 7 bases map to TRBD1. V shed 5 bases, J shed 0 bases, and the junction held 13 bases outside the gene matches. The CDR3 is 18 residues long. Germline V gene sequence: CDR1 MNHEY, CDR2 SMNVEV (reference sequence).

The chain has TRBV4-2 and TRBJ2-5, with 11 bases aligning to TRBD2. This CDR3 contains 19 residues. Germline V gene sequence: CDR1 LGHNA, CDR2 YNFKEQ. With 3 bases clipped from V and 0 bases from J, the junction kept 12 bases outside the gene matches. CDR3 protein: CASSHVPSLAGGYQETQYF. Here the CDR3 DNA reads TGTGCCAGCAGCCATGTCCCTTCTCTAGCGGGGGGATACCAAGAGACCCAGTACTTC.

The rearrangement joins TRBV5-1 to TRBJ2-3; a weak D match, TRBD2 (6 bases). The ends were cut back, 0 bases at V and 0 bases at J, with 11 bases in the middle. From germline, CDR1 is SGHRS and CDR2 YFSETQ. CDR3 length: 16 amino acids. The chain's CDR3 is CASSLAASGSTDTQYF. The CDR3 DNA reads TGCGCCAGCAGCTTGGCCGCAAGCGGGAGCACAGATACGCAGTATTTT. Looking up the rest from reference TRBV5-1 and TRBJ2-3 gives the full variable domain: KAGVTQTPRYLIKTRGQQVTLSCSPISGHRSVSWYQQTPGQGLQFLFEYFSETQRNKGNFPGRFSGRQFSNSRSEMNVSTLELGDSALYLCASSLAASGSTDTQYFGPGTRLTVL.

The gene calls are TRBV20-1 and TRBJ2-1; no clear D. The CDR3 runs to 11 residues. Germline V gene sequence: CDR1 DFQATT, CDR2 SNEGSKA (reference sequence). Trimming cost V 3 bases and J 15 bases, with 15 bases left between them. The CDR3 sequence is CSASVPTPPFF. CDR3 bases: TGCAGTGCTAGCGTCCCTACCCCTCCGTTCTTC.

The gene calls are TRBV6-1 and TRBJ2-7; possibly TRBD2 for D (6 bases). The CDR3 runs 15 residues. Germline CDR1 is MNHNS and CDR2 is SASEGT. V lost 2 bases to trimming and J lost 0 bases, with 11 bases between them. The CDR3 coding sequence is TGTGCCAGCAGTGAAACGGCGGGAAGCTCCTACGAGCAGTACTTC. This codes for CASSETAGSSYEQYF.

CDR3 sequence reads: CASAPDNRGLIEQYF. The CDR3 coding sequence is TGTGCCAGCGCCCCGGATAACAGGGGATTAATCGAGCAGTACTTC. The rearrangement uses TRBV6-1 and TRBJ2-7, with 7 bases matching TRBD1. Germline V gene data show CDR1 as MNHNS and CDR2 as SASEGT. The CDR3 is 15 amino acids. Trimming took 8 bases from V and 6 from J; bases not matched to a gene: 16.

The chain uses TRBV5-1 and TRBJ2-2, with TRBD1 as a possible D gene (6 bases). Trimming left V 2 bases short and J 3 bases short, with 8 bases between. Germline V CDR1 and CDR2: SGHRS, YFSETQ. The CDR3 has 14 amino acids. CDR3 nucleotide sequence: TGCGCCAGCAGCTTTTCAGGGGACACCGGGGAGCTGTTTTTT. This sequence encodes CASSFSGDTGELFF.

The rearrangement joins TRBV19 to TRBJ2-7, with 10 bases matching TRBD2. The CDR3 covers 14 residues. The V segment lost 8 bases and the J segment 2 bases; nucleotides outside the gene matches: 6. The V gene's germline CDR1 is LNHDA and CDR2 SQIVND (reference sequence). CDR3 nucleotide sequence: TGTGCCAGTGCCAATAGCGGGGGGCCCTACGAGCAGTACTTC. It yields the protein CASANSGGPYEQYF. Filled out from reference TRBV19 and TRBJ2-7, the complete variable domain reads DGGITQSPKYLFRKEGQNVTLSCEQNLNHDAMYWYRQDPGQGLRLIYYSQIVNDFQKGDIAEGYSVSREKKESFPLTVTSAQKNPTAFYLCASANSGGPYEQYFGPGTRLTVT.

The CDR3 DNA is TGCGCCAGCAGCTTGCCCGGGGGTGGCTACGAGCAGTACTTC. Translation: CASSLPGGGYEQYF. This chain joins TRBV5-1 and TRBJ2-7; D possibly corresponds to TRBD2 (6 bases). Germline lookup yields CDR1 SGHRS and CDR2 YFSETQ. The ends were cut back, 1 base at V and 3 bases at J, with 11 bases in the middle. The CDR3 loop spans 14 amino acids.

V is TRBV4-1 and J is TRBJ2-4; 7 bases map to TRBD2. The V segment lost 2 bases and the J segment 6 bases; nucleotides outside the gene matches: 4. The CDR3 covers 14 residues. Germline V gives CDR1 MGHRA, CDR2 YSYEKL. In nucleotides, the CDR3 is TGCGCCAGCAGCCAACGGGAGCGGGGAAACATTCAGTACTTC. Encoded protein: CASSQRERGNIQYF.

The chain couples TRBV4-1 to TRBJ1-2; a possible D gene is TRBD1 (5 bases). The V gene lost 0 bases and the J gene lost 1 base, with 12 bases spanning the gap. Germline assignment: CDR1 MGHRA and CDR2 YSYEKL. The CDR3 has 16 residues. This CDR3 is CASSQDSGGGNYGYTF. CDR3 nucleotides: TGCGCCAGCAGCCAAGATTCCGGGGGGGGTAACTATGGCTACACCTTC.

The rearrangement joins TRBV6-1 to TRBJ1-4; maybe TRBD1 (6 bases). With 1 base removed from V and 8 bases from J, the gap between germline ends came to 20 bases. The germline V gene has CDR1 MNHNS and CDR2 SASEGT. The CDR3 has 17 amino acids. The CDR3 loop is CASSEGKVGANYEKLFF. The CDR3 DNA follows: TGTGCCAGCAGTGAAGGAAAAGTGGGGGCGAATTACGAAAAACTGTTTTTT.

The chain uses TRBV9 and TRBJ2-1, with 8 bases identical to TRBD2. CDR3 length: 15 amino acids. Germline-derived CDR1 and CDR2 are SGDLS and YYNGEE. V lost 3 bases and J lost 2; bases outside the gene matches: 4. The CDR3 region is CASSGAGEAYNEQFF. Here the CDR3 DNA reads TGTGCCAGCAGCGGAGCGGGGGAAGCCTACAATGAGCAGTTCTTC. Full variable domain (remainder filled in from reference TRBV9 and TRBJ2-1): DSGVTQTPKHLITATGQRVTLRCSPRSGDLSVYWYQQSLDQGLQFLIQYYNGEERAKGNILERFSAQQFPDLHSELNLSSLELGDSALYFCASSGAGEAYNEQFFGPGTRLTVL.

V and J are TRBV6-5 and TRBJ2-1, with D tentatively TRBD2 (6 bases). V lost 2 bases, J lost 7 bases, and 15 bases lay in between. Germline loops: CDR1 MNHEY, CDR2 SVGAGI. This CDR3 is 15 amino acids long. The CDR3: CASSYLLDRGNEQFF. In DNA, the CDR3 is TGTGCCAGCAGTTACCTACTAGACCGGGGGAATGAGCAGTTCTTC.

The V and J genes are TRBV4-1 and TRBJ2-7, with D perhaps matching TRBD1 (6 bases). Trimming removed 1 base at V and 1 base at J, with 14 bases between. This CDR3 comprises 16 residues. Germline values: CDR1 MGHRA, CDR2 YSYEKL. The CDR3 DNA reads as TGCGCCAGCAGCCAAGGTGGCAGGGGAAGGTCCTACGAGCAGTACTTC. Translated, it gives CASSQGGRGRSYEQYF.

The chain joins TRBV15 to TRBJ2-1; TRBD2 agrees at 10 bases. The V segment lost 1 base and the J segment 3 bases; nucleotides outside the gene matches: 3. Germline CDR1 is LNHNV and CDR2 is YYDKDF (reference sequence). The CDR3 totals 16 residues. CDR3 amino acids: CATSRVSGGDYNEQFF. CDR3 sequence (DNA): TGTGCCACCAGCAGAGTAAGCGGGGGGGACTACAATGAGCAGTTCTTC.

The chain links TRBV5-1 to TRBJ2-2; TRBD1 matches at 9 bases. The CDR3 has 16 amino acids. Germline lookup yields CDR1 SGHRS and CDR2 YFSETQ. Trimming at V came to 0 bases and at J to 3 bases, leaving 3 bases not matched to a gene. CDR3 loop: CASSLGDREDTGELFF. For the CDR3, the DNA is TGCGCCAGCAGCTTGGGGGACAGGGAGGACACCGGGGAGCTGTTTTTT.

This chain uses TRBV19 with TRBJ1-2; the match to TRBD1 covers 7 bases. This CDR3 spans 17 amino acids. The V gene end was trimmed by 0 bases and the J gene end by 3 bases; junction bases not matched to a gene: 10. CDR1 and CDR2 from the germline V gene are LNHDA and SQIVND (reference sequence). The CDR3 DNA is TGTGCCAGTAGTATAGATTGGCCCCCCACAGGGGACTATGGCTACACCTTC. Translated: CASSIDWPPTGDYGYTF.

The V call is TRBV4-1, the J call TRBJ2-6; D might be TRBD1 (6 bases). This CDR3 is built from 19 residues. V gave up 0 bases and J gave up 0 bases, with 15 bases separating them. CDR1 is MGHRA, CDR2 YSYEKL, per germline. CDR3 coding DNA: TGCGCCAGCAGCCAAGATGATACAGGGCCTCCCTCTGGGGCCAACGTCCTGACTTTC. It yields the protein CASSQDDTGPPSGANVLTF.

This chain links TRBV29-1 with TRBJ2-3; possibly TRBD1 for D (8 bases). Germline-derived CDR1 and CDR2 are SQVTM and ANQGSEA. The V end was cut by 8 bases, the J end by 4 bases, with 16 bases between. This CDR3 spans 13 amino acids. CDR3 nucleotides: TGCAGCACAGGGGGGGCTCGCGCAGATACGCAGTATTTT. Amino acids: CSTGGARADTQYF.

The V call is TRBV12-5, the J call TRBJ1-2; maybe TRBD1 (6 bases). This CDR3 has 15 amino acids. Trimming removed 3 bases from V and 6 bases from J, with 17 bases in between. Germline V lookup: CDR1 LGHNT, CDR2 FRNRAP. The CDR3 reads CASGFWTAPKDGYTF. DNA of the CDR3: TGTGCTAGTGGTTTTTGGACAGCCCCCAAGGATGGCTACACCTTC.